The 22 T cell receptor beta chains below all came from one sample that was sequenced in a study of vaccination effects on CD4 cells after COVID-19. What these receptors recognize is not known. The repertoire was sequenced with immunoSEQ multiplex PCR; TCRdb's copy has only in-frame clones and lacks some. The repertoire includes approximately 76,000 clones, under 80% of them detected once, and about 10% sits in the top ten. Antigen-specific CD4+ T cell clonotypes were called by their expansion after viral peptide-pool culture in ViraFEST. Around day 10 of culture, CD4+ T cells were separated out. Prior SARS-CoV-2 infection was absent in the vaccine recipients, as shown by negative nucleocapsid antibodies. Sequenced material: CD4+ T cells from PBMCs cultured with SARS-CoV-2 spike peptides, taken before COVID-19 vaccination. The receptors come from a human donor who received a COVID-19 vaccine.

The V and J genes are TRBV28 and TRBJ2-3; 14 bases line up with TRBD2. This CDR3 contains 17 residues. The germline V gene encodes CDR1 MDHEN and CDR2 SYDVKM. Losses at the gene ends were 5 bases for V and 2 bases for J; bases not matched to a gene: 6. The CDR3 protein is CASSLRTSGGHTDTQYF. DNA for the CDR3: TGTGCCAGCAGTCTTCGGACTAGCGGGGGGCACACAGATACGCAGTATTTT.

The chain uses TRBV5-1 and TRBJ2-1; 9 bases are shared with TRBD1. The CDR3 is 17 residues long. Germline V gene lookup returns CDR1 SGHRS and CDR2 YFSETQ. Unmatched junction bases numbered 9, after V lost 1 base and J lost 4 bases. The CDR3 spells CASSLLAGQGVYNEQFF. The CDR3 coding sequence is TGCGCCAGCAGCTTGTTGGCGGGACAGGGTGTATACAATGAGCAGTTCTTC.

The chain couples TRBV9 to TRBJ2-2, with a weak D call TRBD1 (5 bases). The ends were cut back, 4 bases at V and 5 bases at J, with 12 bases in the middle. The CDR3 totals 14 residues. Germline V gene sequence: CDR1 SGDLS, CDR2 YYNGEE. Here the CDR3 reads CASSTRVRTGELFF. CDR3 bases: TGTGCCAGCAGCACCAGGGTGAGGACCGGGGAGCTGTTTTTT.

V and J are TRBV4-1 and TRBJ1-4, with D unresolved. Trimming pared 4 bases from V and 8 bases from J, leaving 8 bases between. CDR3 length: 12 residues. Germline CDR1 is MGHRA and CDR2 is YSYEKL. This CDR3 reads CASSPMGEKLFF. The CDR3 DNA reads as TGCGCCAGCAGCCCTATGGGAGAAAAACTGTTTTTT.

A few counts support this clone. CDR3 sequence reads: CASSPIGLAGGMAGELFF. CDR3 nucleotide sequence: TGTGCCAGCAGCCCCATCGGACTAGCGGGGGGAATGGCCGGGGAGCTGTTTTTT. This chain links TRBV7-2 with TRBJ2-2, with 14 bases matching TRBD2. The germline V gene encodes CDR1 SGHTA and CDR2 FQGNSA. The CDR3 is made up of 18 amino acids. Germline trimming cut 5 bases from V and 6 bases from J; bases unmatched to any gene: 11.

V is TRBV14 and J is TRBJ2-7, with TRBD1 matching 8 bases. The CDR3 covers 13 residues. After removal of 1 base from V and 10 bases from J, the junction contained 6 bases not matched to a gene. The germline CDR1 and CDR2 sequences are SGHDN and FVKESK. CDR3 loop: CASSQVGQGVQYV. CDR3 coding DNA: TGTGCCAGCAGCCAAGTCGGACAGGGAGTACAGTACGTC.

This clone appeared a single time. CDR3 nucleotide sequence: TGTGCCAGTAGCCAACAGGGGCGGCGGAACACTGAAGCTTTCTTT. It translates to CASSQQGRRNTEAFF. The V gene is TRBV19, the J gene TRBJ1-1; 7 positions match TRBD1. V gave up 6 bases and J gave up 1 base; unmatched junction bases: 8. Germline values: CDR1 LNHDA, CDR2 SQIVND (reference sequence). This CDR3 region has 15 residues.

This chain links TRBV2 with TRBJ1-4; unclear D gene. Trimming shortened V by 2 bases and J by 3 bases, and 10 bases separated the two germline ends. The V gene's germline CDR1 is SNHLY and CDR2 FYNNEI. CDR3 length: 15 amino acids. The CDR3 region is CASSESRRANEKLFF. The CDR3 nucleotides are TGTGCCAGCAGTGAAAGCCGGCGGGCTAATGAAAAACTGTTTTTT. Drawing the rest from reference TRBV2 and TRBJ1-4, the complete variable domain is EPEVTQTPSHQVTQMGQEVILRCVPISNHLYFYWYRQILGQKVEFLVSFYNNEISEKSEIFDDQFSVERPDGSNFTLKIRSTKLEDSAMYFCASSESRRANEKLFFGSGTQLSVL.

The CDR3 here is CASSYSAGMIGYTF. CDR3 DNA sequence: TGTGCCAGCAGTTACTCCGCAGGGATGATCGGCTACACCTTC. This sequence joins TRBV6-6 and TRBJ1-2; tentative D call: TRBD1 (5 bases). V was clipped by 0 bases and J by 8 bases, with 13 bases between them. CDR1 MNHNY and CDR2 SVGAGI come from the germline V gene (reference sequence). The CDR3 extends over 14 amino acids.

V usage is TRBV7-3 and J usage is TRBJ2-3; 8 bases match TRBD2. The CDR3 spans 14 residues. Unmatched junction bases numbered 5, after V lost 5 bases and J lost 4 bases. Germline lookup yields CDR1 SGHTA and CDR2 FQGTGA. This chain's CDR3 is CASSLGLAADTQYF. CDR3 DNA sequence: TGTGCCAGCAGCCTCGGACTAGCAGCAGATACGCAGTATTTT.

This clone appeared a few times. V gene TRBV9 combines with J gene TRBJ2-5; 9 bases agree with TRBD2. CDR1 and CDR2 (germline): SGDLS, YYNGEE. CDR3 length equals 16 residues. Losses at the gene ends were 0 bases for V and 1 base for J; bases not matched to a gene: 4. CDR3 bases: TGTGCCAGCAGCGTAGCGGGCGGGGGGGCCCAAGAGACCCAGTACTTC. It codes for CASSVAGGGAQETQYF.

The chain carries TRBV12-3 or TRBV12-4 and TRBJ1-2; 8 bases are shared with TRBD1. The V segment lost 5 bases and the J segment 8 bases; nucleotides outside the gene matches: 4. There are 12 residues in the CDR3. The CDR3: CASSTGGWGYTF. The CDR3 DNA is TGTGCCAGCAGTACAGGGGGATGGGGCTACACCTTC.

The rearrangement joins TRBV3-1 (or the pseudogene TRBV3-2) to TRBJ1-2, with a possible D match to TRBD1 (5 bases). Per germline, CDR1 LGHDT and CDR2 YNNKEL (reference sequence). The CDR3 is 13 residues long. The V end lost 1 base, the J end lost 2 bases, and 5 bases lay between the germline ends. CDR3 nucleotide sequence: TGTGCCAGCAGCCAAGGACAGAACTATGGCTACACCTTC. This encodes CASSQGQNYGYTF.

This rearrangement joins TRBV4-3 to TRBJ1-1; D gene uncertain. This CDR3 contains 13 residues. Looked up from germline, CDR1 is LGHNA and CDR2 is YSLEER. The V end lost 2 bases, the J end lost 0 bases, and 4 bases lay between the germline ends. DNA of the CDR3: TGCGCCAGCAGCCAACTGATGAACACTGAAGCTTTCTTT. This translates into CASSQLMNTEAFF.

This chain connects TRBV9 to TRBJ2-5, with D maybe TRBD1 (6 bases). CDR3 length equals 15 residues. Trimming took 0 bases from V and 1 from J, leaving 10 bases between them. Germline V lookup: CDR1 SGDLS, CDR2 YYNGEE. In nucleotides, the CDR3 is TGTGCCAGCAGCGTAGCTATGGGGGCCCAAGAGACCCAGTACTTC. Amino acids: CASSVAMGAQETQYF.

This chain joins TRBV12-2 and TRBJ1-3; TRBD1 is the table's D call and was not checked against the DNA. TRBV12-2 is listed as a pseudogene. The CDR3 length is 17 residues. Written as DNA, the CDR3 is TGTGCAAGTCGCTTAGCGGGACAGGGGGTATCTGGAAACACCATATATTTT. Its translation: CASRLAGQGVSGNTIYF.

V usage is TRBV7-3 and J usage is TRBJ2-3, with a weak D call TRBD1 (6 bases). CDR1 is SGHTA and CDR2 is FQGTGA in the germline V gene. V was shortened by 1 base and J by 4 bases, with 12 bases between the two germline ends. The CDR3 loop spans 15 amino acids. The CDR3 DNA reads TGTGCCAGCAGCTTAATGAACAGGGTGGCAGATACGCAGTATTTT. Encoded protein: CASSLMNRVADTQYF.

This chain connects TRBV18 to TRBJ1-1, with D unclear. Germline CDR1 and CDR2: KGHSH and LQKENI. The CDR3 extends over 13 amino acids. V lost 0 bases to trimming and J lost 4 bases, with 6 bases between them. CDR3 in DNA: TGTGCCAGCTCACCACCGGTACCCACTGAAGCTTTCTTT. This codes for CASSPPVPTEAFF. The full variable domain, completed using reference TRBV18 and TRBJ1-1, is NAGVMQNPRHLVRRRGQEARLRCSPMKGHSHVYWYRQLPEEGLKFMVYLQKENIIDESGMPKERFSAEFPKEGPSILRIQQVVRGDSAAYFCASSPPVPTEAFFGQGTRLTVV.

The chain employs TRBV7-9 and TRBJ2-3; D call uncertain. V was clipped by 0 bases and J by 2 bases, with 12 bases between them. The germline CDR1 and CDR2 sequences are SEHNR and FQNEAQ (reference sequence). This CDR3 has 16 residues. CDR3 residues: CASSLALLVLTDTQYF. CDR3 nucleotide sequence: TGTGCCAGCAGCTTAGCGCTCCTAGTCCTCACAGATACGCAGTATTTT.

This clone was seen a few times. The chain uses TRBV7-2 and TRBJ1-6; D unresolved. Trimming pared 0 bases from V and 7 bases from J, leaving 7 bases between. The germline V gene encodes CDR1 SGHTA and CDR2 FQGNSA. The CDR3 has 14 residues. The CDR3 DNA reads as TGTGCCAGCAGCTTAGCTCCGGGGAATTCACCCCTCCACTTT. Translation: CASSLAPGNSPLHF.

V is TRBV28 and J is TRBJ2-2; TRBD1 might be the D (6 bases). Germline V gives CDR1 MDHEN, CDR2 SYDVKM. The CDR3 has 14 amino acids. V lost 10 bases to trimming and J lost 1 base, with 13 bases between them. CDR3 residues: CATRGLGNTGELFF. The CDR3 DNA sequence: TGTGCCACCAGGGGCCTGGGGAACACCGGGGAGCTGTTTTTT. The complete variable domain, with remaining parts taken from reference TRBV28 and TRBJ2-2, reads DVKVTQSSRYLVKRTGEKVFLECVQDMDHENMFWYRQDPGLGLRLIYFSYDVKMKEKGDIPEGYSVSREKKERFSLILESASTNQTSMYLCATRGLGNTGELFFGEGSRLTVL.

This chain connects TRBV5-1 to TRBJ2-7, with TRBD1 matching 9 bases. The junction had 5 bases not matched to a gene; V was cut back by 4 bases and J by 3 bases. CDR1 is SGHRS and CDR2 is YFSETQ in the germline V gene. The CDR3 spans 14 residues. The CDR3 nucleotides are TGCGCCAGCAGCCCGACGACAGGGGGCTACGAGCAGTACGTC. It is translated as CASSPTTGGYEQYV.